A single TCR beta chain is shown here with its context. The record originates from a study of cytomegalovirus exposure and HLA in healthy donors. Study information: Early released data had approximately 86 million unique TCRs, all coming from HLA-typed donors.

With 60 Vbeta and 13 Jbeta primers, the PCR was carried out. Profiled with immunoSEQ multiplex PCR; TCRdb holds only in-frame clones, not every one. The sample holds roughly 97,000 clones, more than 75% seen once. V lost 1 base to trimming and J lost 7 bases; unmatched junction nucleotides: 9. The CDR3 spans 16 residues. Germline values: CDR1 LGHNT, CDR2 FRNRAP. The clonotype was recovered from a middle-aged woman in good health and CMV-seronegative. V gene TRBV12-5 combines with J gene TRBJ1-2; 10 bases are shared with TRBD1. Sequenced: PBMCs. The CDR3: CASGLARDRGGGGYTF. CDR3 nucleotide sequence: TGTGCTAGTGGTTTGGCCCGGGACAGGGGAGGAGGTGGCTACACCTTC.